This TCR beta chain was identified in a study of identical twins (dated by TCRdb to between 2015 and 2016). For the wider study: To test whether fetal clonotypes persist, the study used deep sequencing on TCR alpha and beta repertoires from monozygotic twins, unrelated adults of various ages, and cord blood. To rule out contamination, replicate twin experiments were performed at different times with different library preparation protocols.

All donors were healthy Caucasians. Three pairs of female monozygotic twins, all aged about 18 to 30 years, were included in the twin cohort. Peripheral blood mononuclear cells were used as the source from which RNA for TCR libraries was isolated. Results and caveats for the whole study, not just this receptor: Because the same donors could not be followed over many years, the conclusions depended on cross-sectional statistical analysis. In monozygotic twins, out-of-frame TCR alpha sharing was systematically underestimated by recombination models, although the models agreed with sharing between unrelated individuals. Fewer insertions were carried by abundant cord blood beta clonotypes, a similar but weaker trend appeared in young adult naive repertoires, and no such trend appeared in memory repertoires. Compared with coincidental sharing between unrelated individuals, an excess of low generation-probability sequences was observed among out-of-frame TCR alpha sequences shared between twins. Invariant T cells such as MAIT and iNKT could partly confound zero-insertion analyses, although diverse VJ usage argued against such confounding for most clonotypes. In beta out-of-frame sequences, excess twin sharing was weaker, because having fewer shared sequences lowered the signal-to-noise ratio.

This clonotype was counted ten times or more. Its antigen remains undetermined. Within one base of it there is no much larger clone, and no base qualities were kept. The receptor library was made with 5' RACE. Sequencing used an Illumina HiSeq 2000. A universal primer binding site was introduced by template switching, and a unique molecular identifier was present in the final cDNA, enabling accurate counting of TCR cDNA molecules. Specific primers in the conserved constant-segment region were used to synthesize first-strand cDNA for the TCR alpha and beta chains. To control for contamination, every cDNA library carried two barcodes: a SMART-Mk sample barcode plus Illumina barcodes. TruSeq adapter sequences, together with Illumina sample barcodes, were added in two successive PCR steps. The TCR alpha and beta cDNA libraries were sequenced on the Illumina HiSeq platform using custom primers. The authors' pipeline ran thus. Raw reads were processed with MiGEC to extract unique molecular identifiers, and MiXCR was used to determine CDR3 positions. For each individual, recombination models were inferred using an EM algorithm with the repgenHMM and IGoR tools. The tcR package in R was used for shared clonotype analysis, with sharing normalized by the product of cloneset sizes. Out-of-frame nonproductive sequences were analyzed to study raw recombination free of thymic and clonal selection effects. TCRdb reran the public reads through fastp at Q25 and MiXCR, keeping productive beta chains. Every CDR3 protein is listed once, alongside the most common genes and DNA of its rows. These V and J calls originate from TCRdb's pipeline instead of the authors' own analysis. The sample profile shows hundreds of thousands of distinct CDR3 sequences; 10% to 15% of them were found once. The biggest ten clones account for roughly 1.6% of the sample.

The same specimen was also included in a second study, on yellow fever vaccine responses in identical twins. Taken from the second paper: The authors reported that the T cell response to vaccination in identical twins appeared partly convergent and partly personalized. Focusing on identical twins, the study followed the T cell clones that responded to the vaccine, and did so with precision.

This TCR came from a woman between 18 and 29 years old in good health. Sequenced: PBMCs.

CDR3 sequence: CASSEYVGSGKNIQYF. The nucleotide sequence is TGTGCCAGCAGTGAATATGTCGGTTCGGGCAAAAACATTCAGTACTTC. Recombination linked TRBV25-1 to TRBJ2-4, with no confident D gene call. CDR1 and CDR2 are drawn from the germline V gene: MGHDK, SYGVNS. Deletion took 0 bases off V and 3 bases off J, with a span of 12 bases between the germline ends. CDR3 length: 16 amino acids, cysteine to phenylalanine. Only the CDR3 DNA is retained, 48 bases long and in frame from the first base.